This entry features one T cell receptor beta chain sequence. Germline V gene sequence: CDR1 LNHDA, CDR2 SQIVND (reference sequence). J gave up 8 bases and V 7 bases, and 9 bases lay outside the gene matches. This CDR3 contains 14 residues. The sample is drawn from a study of Graves' ophthalmopathy and Graves' hyperthyroidism. TCR beta CDR3 amplification used RNA transcripts. Second-round multiplex PCR followed a first-round RT-PCR using HTBI primers. MiXCR was run by TCRdb on the multiplex PCR reads, yielding one entry per CDR3 protein. The profile shows 40,000 or so distinct CDR3 sequences, about 50% of them singletons.

Sequencing used peripheral blood. The chain recombines TRBV19 with TRBJ1-4; 8 bases are shared with TRBD1. The sequence came from an adult woman with stable Graves' hyperthyroidism. The CDR3 spells CASNPDRVTEKLFF. CDR3 sequence (DNA): TGTGCCAGTAACCCGGACAGGGTCACCGAAAAACTGTTTTTT.